The present T cell receptor (beta chain) was sequenced within a study of cytotoxic CD8 clonotypes in ibrutinib-treated CLL. TCRdb keeps only in-frame clones here, not all; method: immunoSEQ multiplex PCR. The sample carries 150,000 to 200,000 clones, about 88% recorded once. CDR1 is MGHRA and CDR2 is YSYEKL in the germline V gene. CDR3 length equals 12 residues. With 0 bases removed from V and 6 bases from J, the gap between germline ends came to 4 bases. V is TRBV4-1 and J is TRBJ2-3; D is unresolved. The source of this sequence is a human donor with chronic lymphocytic leukemia. This material consisted of PBMCs, taken at disease progression, from a patient treated with ibrutinib. CDR3 in amino acids: CASSQEIDTQYF. Here the CDR3 DNA reads TGCGCCAGCAGCCAAGAAATTGATACGCAGTATTTT.